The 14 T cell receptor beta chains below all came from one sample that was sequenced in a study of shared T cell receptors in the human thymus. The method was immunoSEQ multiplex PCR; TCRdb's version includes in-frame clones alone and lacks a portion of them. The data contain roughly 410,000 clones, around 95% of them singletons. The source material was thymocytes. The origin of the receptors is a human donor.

The CDR3 reads CASRRGSVETQYF. For the CDR3, the DNA is TGTGCCAGCCGTCGCGGGAGTGTGGAGACCCAGTACTTC. V gene TRBV7-8 combines with J gene TRBJ2-5; the match to TRBD2 covers 7 bases. Germline V gene sequence: CDR1 SGHVS, CDR2 FQNEAQ. V lost 8 bases and J lost 5; bases outside the gene matches: 8. The CDR3 spans 13 residues.

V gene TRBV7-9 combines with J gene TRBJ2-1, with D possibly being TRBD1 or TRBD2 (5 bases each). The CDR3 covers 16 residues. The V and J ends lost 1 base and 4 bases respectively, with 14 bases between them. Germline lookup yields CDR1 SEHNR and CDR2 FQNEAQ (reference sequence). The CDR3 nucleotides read TGTGCCAGCAGCTTAGTGGGTATCGGGGCTTACAATGAGCAGTTCTTC. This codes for CASSLVGIGAYNEQFF.

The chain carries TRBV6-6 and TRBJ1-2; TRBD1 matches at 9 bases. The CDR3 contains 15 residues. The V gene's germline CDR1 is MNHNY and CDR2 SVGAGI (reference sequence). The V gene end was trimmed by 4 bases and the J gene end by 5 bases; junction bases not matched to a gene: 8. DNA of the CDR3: TGTGCCAGCAGTTCCTCAGGGACAGGGCAATATGGCTACACCTTC. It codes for CASSSSGTGQYGYTF.

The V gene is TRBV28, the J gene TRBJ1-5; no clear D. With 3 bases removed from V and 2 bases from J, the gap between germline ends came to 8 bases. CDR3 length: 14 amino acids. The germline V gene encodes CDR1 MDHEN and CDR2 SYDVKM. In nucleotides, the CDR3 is TGTGCCAGCAGTTTTGAAAGGGGCAATCAGCCCCAGCATTTT. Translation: CASSFERGNQPQHF.

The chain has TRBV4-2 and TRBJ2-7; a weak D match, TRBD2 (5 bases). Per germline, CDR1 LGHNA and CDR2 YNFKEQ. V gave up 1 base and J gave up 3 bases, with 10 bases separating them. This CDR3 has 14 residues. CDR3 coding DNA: TGTGCCAGCAGCCAAGCACACGGGATCTACGAGCAGTACTTC. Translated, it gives CASSQAHGIYEQYF.

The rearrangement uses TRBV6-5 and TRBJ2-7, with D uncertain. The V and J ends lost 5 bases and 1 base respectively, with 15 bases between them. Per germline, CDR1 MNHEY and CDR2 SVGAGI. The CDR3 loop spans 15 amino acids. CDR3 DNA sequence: TGTGCCAGCAGTCAGACTCCAGGTGGTTCCTACGAGCAGTACTTC. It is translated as CASSQTPGGSYEQYF.

The CDR3 DNA sequence: TGTGCCTGGGCCTACAGCCGGGGAGACCCTTACGAGCAGTACTTC. This sequence encodes CAWAYSRGDPYEQYF. V and J are TRBV30 and TRBJ2-7; D is perhaps TRBD2 (5 bases). V lost 5 bases and J 4 bases, leaving 21 bases between the germline ends. From germline, CDR1 is GTSNPN and CDR2 SVGIG (reference sequence). This CDR3 region has 15 residues.

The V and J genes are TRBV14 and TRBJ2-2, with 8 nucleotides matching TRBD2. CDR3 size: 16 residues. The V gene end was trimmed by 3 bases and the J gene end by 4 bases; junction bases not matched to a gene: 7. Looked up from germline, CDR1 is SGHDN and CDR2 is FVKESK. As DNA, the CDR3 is TGTGCCAGCAGCCAGACGTCGGGAGGGGGCACCGGGGAGCTGTTTTTT. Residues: CASSQTSGGGTGELFF.

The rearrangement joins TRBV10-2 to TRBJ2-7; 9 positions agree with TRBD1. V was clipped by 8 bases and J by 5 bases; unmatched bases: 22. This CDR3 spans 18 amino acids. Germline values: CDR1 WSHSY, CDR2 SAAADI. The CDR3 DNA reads TGCGCCAGCCAGCAGTTGCCTCCACCGGGACAGGGTTCCGACGAGCAGTACTTC. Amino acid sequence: CASQQLPPPGQGSDEQYF.

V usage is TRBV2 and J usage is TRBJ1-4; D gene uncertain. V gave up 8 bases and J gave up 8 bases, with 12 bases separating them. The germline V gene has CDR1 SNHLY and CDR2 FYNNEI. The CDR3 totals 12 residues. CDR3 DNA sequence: TGTGCCAGCTCCGAGCCGAAGGAAAAACTGTTTTTT. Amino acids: CASSEPKEKLFF.

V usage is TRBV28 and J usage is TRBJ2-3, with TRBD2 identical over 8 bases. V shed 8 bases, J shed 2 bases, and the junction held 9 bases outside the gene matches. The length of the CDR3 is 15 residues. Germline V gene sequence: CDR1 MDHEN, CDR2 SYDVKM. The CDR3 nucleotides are TGTGCCAGCCGCCCCGGGACTAGTCTCACAGATACGCAGTATTTT. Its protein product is CASRPGTSLTDTQYF.

The CDR3 region is CASSLDSAEQFF. DNA for the CDR3: TGTGCCAGCAGTTTAGATTCCGCTGAGCAGTTCTTC. The chain uses TRBV28 and TRBJ2-1; D not resolved. CDR1 is MDHEN, CDR2 SYDVKM, per germline. This CDR3 is 12 amino acids long. Trimming took off 2 bases at V and 9 bases at J, with 8 bases between the two ends.

CDR3: CASSRDLAGTNNEQFF. In nucleotides, the CDR3 is TGCGCCAGCAGCCGAGATCTAGCGGGAACCAACAATGAGCAGTTCTTC. V usage is TRBV4-1 and J usage is TRBJ2-1; 9 bases map to TRBD2. Trimming cost V 4 bases and J 5 bases; bases outside gene matches: 9. This CDR3 comprises 16 residues. Germline CDR1 is MGHRA and CDR2 is YSYEKL.

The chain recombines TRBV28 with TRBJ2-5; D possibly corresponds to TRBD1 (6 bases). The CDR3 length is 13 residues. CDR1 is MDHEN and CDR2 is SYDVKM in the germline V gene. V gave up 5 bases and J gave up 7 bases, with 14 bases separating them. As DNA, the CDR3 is TGTGCCAGCAGTGGGCGGGTCAGGGGGACCCAGTACTTC. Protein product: CASSGRVRGTQYF.